Presented here are 23 T cell receptor beta chains from one specimen sequenced in a study of identical twins. TCRdb itself ran the 5' RACE reads through MiXCR, one entry per CDR3 protein. This sample has about 240,000 distinct CDR3 sequences; 10% to 15% occur once, and the top ten carry about 4%. Another study also made use of these data, one on yellow fever vaccine responses in identical twins.

The sample taken for sequencing was memory (CD45RO+) T cells sorted from blood. All receptors derive from a woman aged 18-29 years in good health.

This chain joins TRBV29-1 and TRBJ2-1; 10 bases agree with TRBD2. Germline V gene sequence: CDR1 SQVTM, CDR2 ANQGSEA. This CDR3 spans 15 amino acids. V shed 3 bases and J 3 bases; nucleotides not matched to a gene: 5. The CDR3 loop reads CSVDLLAGVYNEQFF. CDR3 in DNA: TGCAGCGTTGACCTGCTAGCGGGAGTCTACAATGAGCAGTTCTTC.

In its sample, this clonotype was seen a few times. V gene TRBV18 combines with J gene TRBJ2-5, with a tentative D call TRBD2 (5 bases). V was shortened by 3 bases and J by 4 bases, with 9 bases between the two germline ends. There are 13 residues in the CDR3. Germline loops: CDR1 KGHSH, CDR2 LQKENI. CDR3 in amino acids: CASSPTRGETQYF. CDR3 DNA sequence: TGTGCCAGCTCACCCACTAGAGGAGAGACCCAGTACTTC. The variable domain in full, with the rest retrieved from reference TRBV18 and TRBJ2-5, is NAGVMQNPRHLVRRRGQEARLRCSPMKGHSHVYWYRQLPEEGLKFMVYLQKENIIDESGMPKERFSAEFPKEGPSILRIQQVVRGDSAAYFCASSPTRGETQYFGPGTRLLVL.

The chain carries TRBV4-3 and TRBJ2-2; D possibly corresponds to TRBD2 (6 bases). The CDR3 consists of 17 residues. V was trimmed by 2 bases and J by 2 bases, leaving 15 bases between them. Germline V CDR1 and CDR2: LGHNA, YSLEER. The CDR3 region has the DNA TGCGCCAGCAGCCAATCTGGGGGGTTCCAAAACACCGGGGAGCTGTTTTTT. Its protein product is CASSQSGGFQNTGELFF.

The J gene is TRBJ2-7, the V gene TRBV20-1; D unclear. Trimming pared 5 bases from V and 4 bases from J, leaving 21 bases between. CDR1 is DFQATT, CDR2 SNEGSKA, per germline (reference sequence). This CDR3 contains 15 residues. DNA of the CDR3: TGCAGTGCTCAAGGTCTCGGACGGGCACTTTACGAGCAGTACTTC. Translating gives CSAQGLGRALYEQYF.

In its sample, this clonotype was seen many times. This chain connects TRBV12-5 to TRBJ1-1, with a tentative D call TRBD1 (5 bases). Trimming left V 1 base short and J 0 bases short, with 9 bases between. This CDR3 has 15 amino acids. Germline CDR1 LGHNT, CDR2 FRNRAP. CDR3: CASGLDRRMNTEAFF. CDR3 nucleotides: TGTGCTAGTGGTTTGGACAGGCGAATGAACACTGAAGCTTTCTTT.

At least ten counts were recorded for this clonotype. The rearrangement joins TRBV28 to TRBJ1-5, with TRBD1 matching 9 bases. This CDR3 has 15 amino acids. Per the germline V gene, CDR1 is MDHEN and CDR2 is SYDVKM. The V and J ends lost 6 bases and 2 bases, in that order; junction bases with no gene match: 5. The DNA of the CDR3 is TGTGCCAGCAGCCCCCGGGACAGGGGCAATCAGCCCCAGCATTTT. As protein: CASSPRDRGNQPQHF.

This chain joins TRBV7-9 and TRBJ1-6; D ambiguous. Trimming pared 2 bases from V and 9 bases from J, leaving 11 bases between. CDR1 is SEHNR, CDR2 FQNEAQ, per germline (reference sequence). CDR3 length: 14 residues. The CDR3 here is CASSLLGSGSPLHF. CDR3 DNA: TGTGCCAGCAGCTTATTAGGGTCGGGTTCACCCCTCCACTTT. The full variable domain, its missing parts supplied by reference TRBV7-9 and TRBJ1-6, is DTGVSQNPRHKITKRGQNVTFRCDPISEHNRLYWYRQTLGQGPEFLTYFQNEAQLEKSRLLSDRFSAERPKGSFSTLEIQRTEQGDSAMYLCASSLLGSGSPLHFGNGTRLTVT.

This clonotype appeared many times. The rearrangement joins TRBV7-2 to TRBJ1-3; a possible D gene is TRBD1 (5 bases). Trimming cost V 1 base and J 4 bases, with 8 bases left between them. The germline CDR1 and CDR2 sequences are SGHTA and FQGNSA. The CDR3 runs 14 residues. CDR3 amino acids: CASSLVAGGNTIYF. CDR3 nucleotides: TGTGCCAGCAGCTTAGTGGCAGGGGGAAACACCATATATTTT.

V usage is TRBV20-1 and J usage is TRBJ2-7; a weak D match, TRBD1 (6 bases). From germline, CDR1 is DFQATT and CDR2 SNEGSKA (reference sequence). V lost 3 bases, J lost 6 bases, and 12 bases lay in between. There are 12 residues in the CDR3. The CDR3 protein is CSARGHEAEQYF. The DNA of the CDR3 is TGCAGTGCTAGGGGACACGAGGCCGAGCAGTACTTC.

This chain uses TRBV11-2 with TRBJ2-2, with D perhaps TRBD1 (5 bases). Germline V gene data show CDR1 as SGHAT and CDR2 as FQNNGV. V lost 3 bases and J 9 bases, leaving 14 bases between the germline ends. This CDR3 contains 14 residues. The CDR3 nucleotides read TGTGCCAGCAGCTTTTCGCCAGGGCAACGGGAGCTGTTTTTT. It codes for CASSFSPGQRELFF. The variable domain in full, with the rest retrieved from reference TRBV11-2 and TRBJ2-2, is EAGVAQSPRYKIIEKRQSVAFWCNPISGHATLYWYQQILGQGPKLLIQFQNNGVVDDSQLPKDRFSAERLKGVDSTLKIQPAKLEDSAVYLCASSFSPGQRELFFGEGSRLTVL.

This clonotype appeared a few times. The chain is built from TRBV5-1 and TRBJ2-3; weak D call: TRBD1 (5 bases). This CDR3 region has 16 residues. Germline CDR1 and CDR2: SGHRS and YFSETQ. V was trimmed by 7 bases and J by 2 bases, leaving 20 bases between them. Here the CDR3 DNA reads TGCGCCAGCGGTAAATGGGGCAGGCCTGACACAGATACGCAGTATTTT. Its protein product is CASGKWGRPDTDTQYF.

V is TRBV3-1 and J is TRBJ2-5; D gene uncertain. V lost 3 bases and J lost 3, with 14 bases in between. The CDR3 runs to 15 residues. In germline, CDR1 is LGHDT, CDR2 YNNKEL (reference sequence). CDR3 sequence reads: CASSHERPKEETQYF. The CDR3 DNA is TGTGCCAGCAGCCATGAGCGTCCTAAGGAAGAGACCCAGTACTTC.

The chain couples TRBV20-1 to TRBJ2-7; D possibly corresponds to TRBD2 (6 bases). The CDR3 sequence is 18 residues long. The germline V gene encodes CDR1 DFQATT and CDR2 SNEGSKA (reference sequence). V was cut by 6 bases and J by 3 bases, with 30 bases left in between. The CDR3 sequence is CSATPQEPLADSNYEQYF. The CDR3 DNA sequence: TGCAGTGCCACTCCTCAGGAGCCACTAGCCGACTCTAACTACGAGCAGTACTTC.

J is TRBJ2-3 and V is TRBV20-1; 12 nucleotides match TRBD2. This CDR3 spans 15 amino acids. Germline V gene data show CDR1 as DFQATT and CDR2 as SNEGSKA (reference sequence). The V and J ends lost 5 bases and 1 base, in that order; junction bases with no gene match: 4. The CDR3 DNA reads TGCAGTGCTGACCGACTAGCGGGGGGCACAGATACGCAGTATTTT. This translates into CSADRLAGGTDTQYF.

The chain recombines TRBV5-6 with TRBJ2-7, with D perhaps TRBD1 (6 bases). Deletions cut 5 bases from V and 2 bases from J, with 14 bases between. The germline V gene has CDR1 SGHDT and CDR2 YYEEEE. CDR3 size: 14 residues. This chain's CDR3 is CASSLTGLAYEQYF. CDR3 nucleotides: TGTGCCAGCAGTTTGACAGGACTCGCCTACGAGCAGTACTTC. Drawing the rest from reference TRBV5-6 and TRBJ2-7, the complete variable domain is DAGVTQSPTHLIKTRGQQVTLRCSPKSGHDTVSWYQQALGQGPQFIFQYYEEEERQRGNFPDRFSGHQFPNYSSELNVNALLLGDSALYLCASSLTGLAYEQYFGPGTRLTVT.

This clonotype was recorded at least ten times. J is TRBJ2-1 and V is TRBV18; TRBD2 matches 8 bases. Germline lookup yields CDR1 KGHSH and CDR2 LQKENI. The CDR3 is 15 residues long. The V segment lost 0 bases and the J segment 4 bases; nucleotides outside the gene matches: 2. Here the CDR3 reads CASSPPGTSYNEQFF. In DNA form, the CDR3 reads TGTGCCAGCTCACCACCCGGGACTAGTTACAATGAGCAGTTCTTC.

Turning to this clonotype: A much larger clone sits a single nucleotide away, making a read error possible. The chain uses TRBV12-3 or TRBV12-4 and TRBJ2-3, with 8 bases lining up with TRBD2. The CDR3 totals 17 residues. J was trimmed by 1 base and V by 7 bases; bases with no gene match: 13. This CDR3 is CASTPSRGGVRTDTQYF. The CDR3 DNA is TGTGCCAGCACCCCCTCCCGGGGGGGGGTCCGCACAGATACGCAGTATTTT.

The rearrangement uses TRBV12-3 or TRBV12-4 and TRBJ1-1, with 10 bases aligning to TRBD1. V was clipped by 5 bases and J by 5 bases; unmatched bases: 5. The CDR3 totals 14 residues. The DNA of the CDR3 is TGTGCCAGCAGTAGGACAGGGGGGGGAACTGAAGCTTTCTTT. Translating gives CASSRTGGGTEAFF.

This clonotype was counted many times. V usage is TRBV6-1 and J usage is TRBJ2-1; maybe TRBD2 (5 bases). The CDR3 extends over 14 amino acids. Between the trimmed V and J ends, which lost 5 bases and 6 bases, there was a span of 14 bases. CDR1 and CDR2 (germline): MNHNS, SASEGT. The CDR3 region is CASSLASRFNEQFF. The CDR3 DNA reads as TGTGCCAGCAGTCTCGCTAGCAGATTCAATGAGCAGTTCTTC.

The chain uses TRBV5-1 and TRBJ2-3; D is perhaps TRBD2 (6 bases). Germline-derived CDR1 and CDR2 are SGHRS and YFSETQ. The CDR3 runs to 15 residues. V was clipped by 3 bases and J by 1 base, with 12 bases between them. The CDR3 DNA is TGCGCCAGCAGCTGGAGGGGCTTTGGCACAGATACGCAGTATTTT. Its translation is CASSWRGFGTDTQYF.

The J gene is TRBJ1-2, the V gene TRBV20-1; tentative D call: TRBD1 (6 bases). V was clipped by 5 bases and J by 4 bases, with 14 bases between them. The germline CDR1 and CDR2 sequences are DFQATT and SNEGSKA (reference sequence). The CDR3 covers 13 residues. Here the CDR3 DNA reads TGCAGTGCTCCCCCGGACAGTGTCTATGGCTACACCTTC. It yields the protein CSAPPDSVYGYTF.

This chain uses TRBV15 with TRBJ1-3, with D uncertain. Per the germline V gene, CDR1 is LNHNV and CDR2 is YYDKDF (reference sequence). Trimming pared 1 base from V and 9 bases from J, leaving 10 bases between. This CDR3 contains 13 residues. CDR3 region: CATSRVVGATIYF. CDR3 sequence (DNA): TGTGCCACCAGCAGAGTAGTTGGTGCCACCATATATTTT.

V is TRBV5-5 and J is TRBJ2-3; D possibly corresponds to TRBD2 (5 bases). Trimming cost V 10 bases and J 3 bases, with 18 bases left between them. The CDR3 extends over 14 amino acids. Germline V gene sequence: CDR1 SGHKS, CDR2 YYEKEE (reference sequence). CDR3 DNA sequence: TGTGCCTCAAGTCCAGAGGGTCGAACAGATACGCAGTATTTT. Its translation is CASSPEGRTDTQYF.